The present TCR beta chain was sequenced within a study of blood T cell repertoires in COVID-19. Background on the study: COVID-19 samples collected from the United States, Italy and Spain covered acute and convalescent phases. T cells, B-cell-depleted T cells, or PBMCs supplied cDNA or gDNA.

Authors' methods: The assay estimated nucleated cells by amplifying reference gene primers. The data were produced by immunoSEQ multiplex PCR, yet TCRdb's version contains in-frame clones alone and is incomplete. V, J and clone size reflect that table, while D and trimming were determined from the DNA. The table shows approximately 160,000 clones, with around three quarters occurring only once. Comments on this clone: The identical CDR3 is also encoded by other nucleotide sequences in the sample.

Specimen: peripheral blood. This clonotype was obtained from a man in his 60s with acute or convalescent COVID-19.

The CDR3 coding sequence is TGCAGCGTTGTCGGACAGAACACTGAAGCTTTCTTT. It yields the protein CSVVGQNTEAFF. This chain uses TRBV29-1 with TRBJ1-1; TRBD1 might be the D (5 bases). Germline CDR1 reads SQVTM; CDR2 reads ANQGSEA. The CDR3 totals 12 residues. The V end lost 4 bases, the J end lost 1 base, and 7 bases lay between the germline ends.